This is a list of T cell receptor beta chains from one sample in a study of blood T cell repertoires in COVID-19. The table came from immunoSEQ multiplex PCR; TCRdb's copy has only in-frame clones and leaves some out. This table holds about 61,000 clones, roughly 86% found once. Material: peripheral blood. The receptors stem from a man in his 60s with acute or convalescent COVID-19. The conserved cysteine and the conserved F or W are not part of the CDR3 here. D genes are given only for firm matches.

cdr3_aa | d_call | v_call
ASSWRRTEQY | . | TRBV6-2/TRBV6-3
ASSPALNRHSPLH | . | TRBV18
ASSLGETNYGYT | . | TRBV11-1
ASSPRPFNYGYT | . | TRBV27
ASSLVGAGGYNEQF | TRBD2 | TRBV5-4
ASSIRKANTGELF | . | TRBV6-2/TRBV6-3
ANLPSGGNEQF | TRBD2 | TRBV10-3
ATSLPTRRNNYGYT | . | TRBV24-1
ATSRDRRGETQY | . | TRBV15
ASSRGQVNEQF | TRBD1 | TRBV18
ASSVDSEAF | . | TRBV13
ASSLGVRELF | . | TRBV7-2
ASSLERDYNEQF | . | TRBV11-2
ASSVRTGAIYNSPLH | TRBD1 | TRBV6-2/TRBV6-3
ASSQGQVDGGPQH | . | TRBV3-1/TRBV3-2
ASSSEGWGGYT | . | TRBV13
ASSGQVNTEAF | TRBD1 | TRBV12-3/TRBV12-4
ASSFQGNTEAF | . | TRBV7-6
ASSYTGAVGTDTQY | TRBD1 | TRBV6-5
ASSLEMSLAGVYSYNEQF | TRBD2 | TRBV7-8
ASASRISSYNEQF | . | TRBV2
ASKDSQPTGELF | . | TRBV10-2
ASIGTGVKGGYT | TRBD1 | TRBV6-6
ASSPAANYGYT | . | TRBV18
ASSSTGGRETQY | TRBD1 | TRBV11-2
ATSGEINRGKNEKLF | TRBD1 | TRBV24-1
ASRTGQTDTQY | TRBD1 | TRBV2
ASSPRPGTGPYGYT | TRBD1 | TRBV7-3
ASSPLGDNDYGYT | . | TRBV7-8
ASSPTSGGAGYYNEQF | TRBD2 | TRBV4-2
ASGFSGQGNSPLH | TRBD1 | TRBV12-5